The 8 T cell receptor beta chains given below trace back to one sample, sequenced in a study of response to subunit inactivated influenza vaccine. TCRdb fed the RT-PCR reads into MiXCR, producing one record per CDR3 protein. This sample has about 700,000 distinct CDR3 sequences, with around 14% found just once. The sample in question was PBMCs from blood, obtained 14 days before vaccination. The receptors were gathered from a man aged 50 or older who received an inactivated influenza vaccine.

This clonotype occurred a few times. This chain joins TRBV2 and TRBJ2-1; the D gene could be TRBD1 or TRBD2 (5 bases each). This CDR3 comprises 13 residues. Germline V gene sequence: CDR1 SNHLY, CDR2 FYNNEI. The V end was cut by 6 bases, the J end by 6 bases, with 12 bases between. CDR3 region: CASRVGGANEQFF. CDR3 sequence (DNA): TGTGCCAGCAGGGTTGGGGGAGCCAATGAGCAGTTCTTC.

This chain connects TRBV15 to TRBJ2-1, with D perhaps TRBD2 (6 bases). Between the trimmed V and J ends, which lost 6 bases and 0 bases, there was a span of 12 bases. In germline, CDR1 is LNHNV, CDR2 YYDKDF (reference sequence). This CDR3 contains 15 residues. The CDR3 DNA follows: TGTGCCACCAGAGGAGGGATTTACTCCTACAATGAGCAGTTCTTC. Amino acid sequence: CATRGGIYSYNEQFF. The whole variable domain, filled in from reference TRBV15 and TRBJ2-1, reads DAMVIQNPRYQVTQFGKPVTLSCSQTLNHNVMYWYQQKSSQAPKLLFHYYDKDFNNEADTPDNFQSRRPNTSFCFLDIRSPGLGDTAMYLCATRGGIYSYNEQFFGPGTRLTVL.

This clonotype turned up a few times. The gene calls are TRBV6-2 or TRBV6-3 and TRBJ2-3, with 9 nucleotides matching TRBD1. Germline V gene lookup returns CDR1 MNHEY and CDR2 SVGEGT. The CDR3 covers 13 residues. Trimming at V came to 6 bases and at J to 7 bases, leaving 5 bases not matched to a gene. The CDR3 loop reads CASSRNRGHTQYF. CDR3 bases: TGTGCCAGCAGCCGGAACAGGGGGCATACGCAGTATTTT.

V gene TRBV12-3 or TRBV12-4 combines with J gene TRBJ2-2, with D unclear. The V end lost 6 bases, the J end lost 4 bases, and 15 bases lay between the germline ends. This CDR3 is built from 15 residues. Here the CDR3 reads CASSHVTGGTGELFF. Written as DNA, the CDR3 is TGTGCCAGCAGCCACGTAACGGGCGGCACCGGGGAGCTGTTTTTT.

The V gene is TRBV27, the J gene TRBJ2-7; 7 nucleotides line up with TRBD1. CDR1 and CDR2 (germline): MNHEY, SMNVEV (reference sequence). This CDR3 spans 14 amino acids. V dropped 5 bases and J dropped 7; count of bases not matched to a gene: 11. DNA of the CDR3: TGTGCCAGCAGTACAACCCGACAGGGAAGGGAGCAGTACTTC. Protein product: CASSTTRQGREQYF.

This clonotype was detected many times. This sequence joins TRBV7-2 and TRBJ2-2; D call uncertain. Germline CDR1 and CDR2: SGHTA and FQGNSA. The CDR3 runs to 12 residues. Trimming stripped 1 base from V and 7 bases from J, with 4 bases between. CDR3 sequence: CASSLEVGELFF. The CDR3 DNA reads as TGTGCCAGCAGCTTAGAGGTCGGGGAGCTGTTTTTT.

This clonotype was counted a few times. The chain couples TRBV6-2 or TRBV6-3 to TRBJ2-5, with a tentative D call TRBD2 (7 bases). The CDR3 covers 15 residues. The germline gives CDR1 MNHEY, CDR2 SVGEGT. The germline V and J ends were trimmed by 10 bases and 2 bases, with 20 bases remaining between them. CDR3 DNA: TGTGCCACCGACGGGGGGACAAACGTTCAAGAGACCCAGTACTTC. This gives the protein CATDGGTNVQETQYF.

This clonotype was recorded many times. J is TRBJ2-7 and V is TRBV24-1; 7 bases map to TRBD1. Germline lookup yields CDR1 KGHDR and CDR2 SFDVKD. J was trimmed by 6 bases and V by 10 bases; bases with no gene match: 5. The CDR3 contains 11 residues. This chain's CDR3 is CATADRVEQYF. In DNA, the CDR3 is TGTGCCACAGCTGACAGGGTCGAGCAGTACTTC.